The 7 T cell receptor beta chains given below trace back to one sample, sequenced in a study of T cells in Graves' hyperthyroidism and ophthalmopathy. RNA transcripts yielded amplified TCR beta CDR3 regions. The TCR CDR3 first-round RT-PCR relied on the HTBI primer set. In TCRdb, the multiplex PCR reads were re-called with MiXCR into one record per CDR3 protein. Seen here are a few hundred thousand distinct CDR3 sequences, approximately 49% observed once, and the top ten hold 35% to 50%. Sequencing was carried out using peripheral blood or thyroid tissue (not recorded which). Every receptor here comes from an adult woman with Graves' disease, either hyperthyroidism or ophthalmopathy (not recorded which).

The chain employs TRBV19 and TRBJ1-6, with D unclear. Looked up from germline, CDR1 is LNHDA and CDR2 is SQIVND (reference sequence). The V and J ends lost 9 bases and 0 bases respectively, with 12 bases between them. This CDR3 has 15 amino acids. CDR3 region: CASGTLSSYNSPLHF. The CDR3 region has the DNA TGTGCCAGCGGAACACTTAGCTCCTATAATTCACCCCTCCACTTT.

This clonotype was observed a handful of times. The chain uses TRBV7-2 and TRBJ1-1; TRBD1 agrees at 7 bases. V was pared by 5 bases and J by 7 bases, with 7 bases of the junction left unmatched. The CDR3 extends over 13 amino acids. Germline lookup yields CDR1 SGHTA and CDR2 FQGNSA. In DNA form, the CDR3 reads TGTGCCAGCAGCACGGGACAGCCTCATGAAGCTTTCTTT. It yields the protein CASSTGQPHEAFF.

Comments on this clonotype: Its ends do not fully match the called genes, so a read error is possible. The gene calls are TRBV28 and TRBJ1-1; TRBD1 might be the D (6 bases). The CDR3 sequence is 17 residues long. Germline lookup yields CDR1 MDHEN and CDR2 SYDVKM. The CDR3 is CATSEPTNLTGNTEAFF. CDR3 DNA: TGTGCCACCAGTGAGCCTACTAACCTGACAGGGAACACTGAAGCTTTCTTT.

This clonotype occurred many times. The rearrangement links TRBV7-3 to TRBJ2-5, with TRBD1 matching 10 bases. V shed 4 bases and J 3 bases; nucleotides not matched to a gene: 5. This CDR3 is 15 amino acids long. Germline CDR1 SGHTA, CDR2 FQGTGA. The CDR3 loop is CASSSTGTGEETQYF. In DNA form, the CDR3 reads TGTGCCAGCAGCTCTACCGGGACAGGGGAAGAGACCCAGTACTTC.

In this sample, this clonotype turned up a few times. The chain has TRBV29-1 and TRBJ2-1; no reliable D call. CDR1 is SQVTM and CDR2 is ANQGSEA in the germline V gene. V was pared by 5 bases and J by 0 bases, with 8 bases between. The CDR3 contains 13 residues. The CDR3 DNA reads TGCAGCGTTCGAGGTAGCTCCTACAATGAGCAGTTCTTC. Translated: CSVRGSSYNEQFF.

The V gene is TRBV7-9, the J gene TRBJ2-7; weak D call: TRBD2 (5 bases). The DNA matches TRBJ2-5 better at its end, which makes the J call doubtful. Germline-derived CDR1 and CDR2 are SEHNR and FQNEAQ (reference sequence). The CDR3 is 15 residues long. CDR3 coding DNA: TGTGCCAGCAGCCGGCGGACTGTGGTCATGGAGACCCAGTACTTC. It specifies CASSRRTVVMETQYF.

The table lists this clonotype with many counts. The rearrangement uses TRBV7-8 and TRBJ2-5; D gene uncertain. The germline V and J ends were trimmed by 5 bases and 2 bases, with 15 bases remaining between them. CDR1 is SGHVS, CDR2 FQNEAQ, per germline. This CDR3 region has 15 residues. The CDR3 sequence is CASSALSSNQETQYF. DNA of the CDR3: TGTGCCAGCAGCGCTCTCTCATCTAATCAAGAGACCCAGTACTTC. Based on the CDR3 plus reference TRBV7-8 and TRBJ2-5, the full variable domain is GAGVSQSPRYKVAKRGQDVALRCDPISGHVSLFWYQQALGQGPEFLTYFQNEAQLDKSGLPSDRFFAERPEGSVSTLKIQRTQQEDSAVYLCASSALSSNQETQYFGPGTRLLVL.